This entry lists 20 T cell receptor beta chains sequenced from one sample in a study of blood T cells in healthy people across ages. A sample-barcoded 5' primer and a J-beta primer mix were used in a second PCR of about 6 to 11 cycles. TCRdb redid the calling of the 5' RACE reads with MiXCR, one entry per CDR3 protein. The data show over 700,000 distinct CDR3 sequences, approximately 53% seen once. The sample consisted of blood. Receptors originate from a man of 80 years or more in good health.

The V call is TRBV2, the J call TRBJ2-7; no clear D gene. Trimming removed 2 bases at V and 0 bases at J, with 14 bases between. CDR1 and CDR2 (germline): SNHLY, FYNNEI. The CDR3 extends over 16 amino acids. The CDR3 nucleotides are TGTGCCAGCAGTGAATTTGTGACGGGCAGCTCCTACGAGCAGTACTTC. Its protein product is CASSEFVTGSSYEQYF.

Concerning this clonotype: This may arise from a read error, as a much more abundant clone is one base away. The chain couples TRBV7-3 to TRBJ2-3; the D is unclear. In germline, CDR1 is SGHTA, CDR2 FQGTGA. This CDR3 has 13 amino acids. CDR3 amino acids: CAGSLFGTDTQYF. The CDR3, as DNA: TGTGCCGGCAGCTTATTTGGGACAGATACGCAGTATTTT.

The rearrangement links TRBV20-1 to TRBJ2-7; TRBD2 might be the D (6 bases). The germline gives CDR1 DFQATT, CDR2 SNEGSKA (reference sequence). The CDR3 covers 13 residues. Trimming removed 8 bases from V and 3 bases from J, with 17 bases in between. The CDR3 nucleotides read TGCAGTTTCCTAGGGCGGGGAAACTACGAGCAGTACTTC. Protein: CSFLGRGNYEQYF.

This clonotype was observed a handful of times. The chain joins TRBV2 to TRBJ1-4; TRBD1 matches at 9 bases. The CDR3 spans 14 residues. V was pared by 5 bases and J by 5 bases, with 3 bases of the junction left unmatched. CDR1 SNHLY and CDR2 FYNNEI come from the germline V gene. This CDR3 reads CASSPDRGNEKLFF. As DNA, the CDR3 is TGTGCCAGCAGTCCCGACAGGGGGAATGAAAAACTGTTTTTT.

This clonotype was counted a single time. The chain joins TRBV29-1 to TRBJ2-5; 7 positions match TRBD1. The germline gives CDR1 SQVTM, CDR2 ANQGSEA. Trimming at V came to 1 base and at J to 5 bases, leaving 7 bases not matched to a gene. The CDR3 has 14 residues. This CDR3 is CSVEVLRGHETQYF. In DNA, the CDR3 is TGCAGCGTTGAAGTATTAAGGGGGCACGAGACCCAGTACTTC.

The J gene is TRBJ2-1, the V gene TRBV20-1; the match to TRBD2 covers 9 bases. V dropped 6 bases and J dropped 1; count of bases not matched to a gene: 7. In germline, CDR1 is DFQATT, CDR2 SNEGSKA (reference sequence). The CDR3 extends over 15 amino acids. CDR3 in amino acids: CSAGTSYGSYNEQFF. The CDR3 nucleotides read TGCAGTGCCGGGACTAGCTACGGGTCCTACAATGAGCAGTTCTTC.

The rearrangement links TRBV15 to TRBJ1-2; possible D gene TRBD1, 5 bases. From germline, CDR1 is LNHNV and CDR2 YYDKDF (reference sequence). This CDR3 has 14 residues. Trimming left V 5 bases short and J 7 bases short, with 17 bases between. CDR3 sequence: CATSSRRVGGGYTF. CDR3 bases: TGTGCCACCAGCTCCCGCAGGGTAGGTGGTGGCTACACCTTC. The full variable domain, rest sourced from reference TRBV15 and TRBJ1-2, is DAMVIQNPRYQVTQFGKPVTLSCSQTLNHNVMYWYQQKSSQAPKLLFHYYDKDFNNEADTPDNFQSRRPNTSFCFLDIRSPGLGDTAMYLCATSSRRVGGGYTFGSGTRLTVV.

The chain uses TRBV11-2 and TRBJ2-5; 15 bases are a match to TRBD2. From germline, CDR1 is SGHAT and CDR2 FQNNGV. V was pared by 5 bases and J by 1 base, with 8 bases of the junction left unmatched. The CDR3 covers 18 residues. The CDR3 protein is CASSPIGLAGGPQETQYF. The CDR3 DNA reads as TGTGCCAGCAGCCCTATTGGACTAGCGGGAGGGCCCCAAGAGACCCAGTACTTC. Together with reference TRBV11-2 and TRBJ2-5, the CDR3 gives the full variable domain: EAGVAQSPRYKIIEKRQSVAFWCNPISGHATLYWYQQILGQGPKLLIQFQNNGVVDDSQLPKDRFSAERLKGVDSTLKIQPAKLEDSAVYLCASSPIGLAGGPQETQYFGPGTRLLVL.

The chain is built from TRBV7-9 and TRBJ1-1; perhaps TRBD1 as D (6 bases). CDR3 length equals 14 residues. V was clipped by 1 base and J by 5 bases, with 11 bases between them. CDR1 is SEHNR, CDR2 FQNEAQ, per germline (reference sequence). For the CDR3, the DNA is TGTGCCAGCAGCTTAGAGGGGGGACGGACTGAAGCTTTCTTT. The encoded protein is CASSLEGGRTEAFF.

This clonotype was counted ten times or more. The chain is built from TRBV20-1 and TRBJ1-5; 9 positions agree with TRBD1. The ends lost 4 bases at V and 6 bases at J; junction bases unmatched: 10. The CDR3 extends over 15 amino acids. CDR1 DFQATT and CDR2 SNEGSKA come from the germline V gene (reference sequence). CDR3 sequence: CSATWDREAGQPQHF. The DNA for the CDR3 is TGCAGTGCTACCTGGGACAGGGAGGCTGGTCAGCCCCAGCATTTT.

The chain links TRBV12-3 or TRBV12-4 to TRBJ2-1; TRBD2 agrees at 9 bases. The CDR3 is 16 amino acids. V was pared by 7 bases and J by 4 bases, with 11 bases of the junction left unmatched. The CDR3 spells CASTPLAGASYNEQFF. In DNA form, the CDR3 reads TGTGCCAGCACCCCTTTAGCGGGAGCTTCTTACAATGAGCAGTTCTTC.

In DNA, the CDR3 is TGCGCCAGCAGCCAAGACCCGGCTTGGAACTTGGATGGCTACACCTTC. Translation gives CASSQDPAWNLDGYTF. V and J are TRBV4-1 and TRBJ1-2; D remains ambiguous. This CDR3 has 16 amino acids. Germline V gives CDR1 MGHRA, CDR2 YSYEKL. V shed 0 bases and J shed 6 bases, with 17 bases lying between them.

This rearrangement joins TRBV27 to TRBJ2-5, with TRBD2 matching 7 bases. The CDR3 consists of 15 residues. J lost 5 bases, V lost 2 bases, and 8 bases had no gene match. CDR1 is MNHEY and CDR2 is SMNVEV in the germline V gene (reference sequence). The CDR3 loop reads CASSLIGRAGETQYF. The DNA for the CDR3 is TGTGCCAGCAGTTTAATTGGGAGGGCCGGGGAGACCCAGTACTTC.

V usage is TRBV4-1 and J usage is TRBJ2-2; tentatively, D is TRBD1 (5 bases). CDR3 size: 15 residues. Trimming removed 1 base from V and 0 bases from J, with 6 bases in between. Per germline, CDR1 MGHRA and CDR2 YSYEKL. DNA for the CDR3: TGCGCCAGCAGCCAAGCAGGGCCGAACACCGGGGAGCTGTTTTTT. Residues: CASSQAGPNTGELFF.

This sequence joins TRBV9 and TRBJ2-7, with D possibly being TRBD2 (5 bases). Germline-derived CDR1 and CDR2 are SGDLS and YYNGEE. This CDR3 spans 11 amino acids. Trimming stripped 6 bases from V and 7 bases from J, with 11 bases between. CDR3 sequence: CASNAGLEQYF. CDR3 DNA: TGTGCCAGCAACGCGGGCCTTGAGCAGTACTTC.

J is TRBJ2-7 and V is TRBV9, with 9 positions matching TRBD1. This CDR3 comprises 14 residues. Trimming at V came to 4 bases and at J to 9 bases, leaving 11 bases not matched to a gene. CDR1 is SGDLS, CDR2 YYNGEE, per germline. The DNA of the CDR3 is TGTGCCAGCAGCATCCGGGACAGGGATGGTGTGCAGTACTTC. Residues: CASSIRDRDGVQYF. The variable domain in full, completed from reference TRBV9 and TRBJ2-7, reads DSGVTQTPKHLITATGQRVTLRCSPRSGDLSVYWYQQSLDQGLQFLIQYYNGEERAKGNILERFSAQQFPDLHSELNLSSLELGDSALYFCASSIRDRDGVQYFGPGTRLTVT.

V usage is TRBV5-4 and J usage is TRBJ2-5, with D possibly matching TRBD2 (6 bases). The V gene lost 6 bases and the J gene lost 1 base, with 13 bases spanning the gap. CDR1 is SGHNT and CDR2 is YYREEE in the germline V gene (reference sequence). This CDR3 spans 14 amino acids. The CDR3 loop reads CASKEGLLQETQYF. DNA for the CDR3: TGTGCCAGCAAGGAGGGACTTCTCCAAGAGACCCAGTACTTC. The full variable domain, rest sourced from reference TRBV5-4 and TRBJ2-5, is ETGVTQSPTHLIKTRGQQVTLRCSSQSGHNTVSWYQQALGQGPQFIFQYYREEENGRGNFPPRFSGLQFPNYSSELNVNALELDDSALYLCASKEGLLQETQYFGPGTRLLVL.

The rearrangement joins TRBV27 to TRBJ1-5; the D is unclear. The CDR3 is 15 amino acids. Per germline, CDR1 MNHEY and CDR2 SMNVEV (reference sequence). V was clipped by 0 bases and J by 1 base, with 7 bases between them. The CDR3 sequence: CASSLSRLSNQPQHF. The DNA for the CDR3 is TGTGCCAGCAGTTTATCGCGCCTCAGCAATCAGCCCCAGCATTTT.

This chain connects TRBV7-2 to TRBJ2-1, with D possibly being TRBD1 or TRBD2 (5 bases each). Germline lookup yields CDR1 SGHTA and CDR2 FQGNSA. Trimming took off 5 bases at V and 5 bases at J, with 13 bases between the two ends. The CDR3 loop spans 14 amino acids. Here the CDR3 DNA reads TGTGCCAGCAGCAGGGGACGGATCAACAATGAGCAGTTCTTC. Translating it yields CASSRGRINNEQFF. The full variable domain, rest sourced from reference TRBV7-2 and TRBJ2-1, is GAGVSQSPSNKVTEKGKDVELRCDPISGHTALYWYRQSLGQGLEFLIYFQGNSAPDKSGLPSDRFSAERTGGSVSTLTIQRTQQEDSAVYLCASSRGRINNEQFFGPGTRLTVL.

V is TRBV20-1 and J is TRBJ2-5; a weak D match, TRBD2 (6 bases). Germline V gene data show CDR1 as DFQATT and CDR2 as SNEGSKA (reference sequence). CDR3 length: 17 amino acids. The ends were cut back, 0 bases at V and 3 bases at J, with 20 bases in the middle. CDR3 in DNA: TGCAGTGCTAGAGATGCCCAGTTAGGGTGGGGGGAAGAGACCCAGTACTTC. Its translation is CSARDAQLGWGEETQYF.